The text below deals with one TCR beta chain. The data are from a study of CD8 T cells in Susac syndrome. Reverse transcription used about 0.45 to 1 ug RNA and random hexamers. TCRdb ran MiXCR on the immunoSEQ multiplex PCR reads and lists one entry per CDR3 protein. The sample has roughly 200,000 distinct CDR3 sequences, 94% seen once. The sequence was collected from a human donor with Susac syndrome. The source material was CD4+ T cells from PBMCs.

CDR3 loop: CASSLAGAGTYEQYF. The CDR3 nucleotides are TGCGCCAGCAGCTTGGCCGGGGCGGGAACCTACGAGCAGTACTTC. The V gene is TRBV5-1, the J gene TRBJ2-7, with a tentative D call TRBD2 (6 bases). The V end was cut by 0 bases, the J end by 2 bases, with 12 bases between. Looked up from germline, CDR1 is SGHRS and CDR2 is YFSETQ. This CDR3 comprises 15 residues.